This T cell receptor (beta chain) was captured by sequencing in a study of yellow fever vaccine responses in identical twins. Findings of the study overall: Reportedly, twins' vaccine T cell responses looked partly convergent and partly personalized.

With respect to this clonotype: Its antigen is still unknown.

TCRdb re-called the RT-PCR reads with MiXCR, one entry per CDR3 protein. Found here are 5,500 to 8,000 distinct CDR3 sequences, around 84% of them singletons; the top ten hold roughly 1.2%. This CDR3 has 15 residues. Germline V gives CDR1 SGHTA, CDR2 FQGNSA. V shed 6 bases, J shed 7 bases, and the junction held 9 bases outside the gene matches. This receptor was identified in a woman younger than 35 who received the yellow fever vaccine. The V gene is TRBV7-2, the J gene TRBJ2-3; 11 bases are shared with TRBD2. The sequencing used T cells from blood (PBMCs), unsorted or a sorted subset (not recorded which), collected before or after yellow fever vaccination (not recorded which). The CDR3 sequence is CASSYSGGAEHTQYF. The CDR3 coding sequence is TGTGCCAGCAGTTATAGCGGGGGGGCCGAACATACGCAGTATTTT. The whole variable domain, remainder taken from reference TRBV7-2 and TRBJ2-3, is GAGVSQSPSNKVTEKGKDVELRCDPISGHTALYWYRQSLGQGLEFLIYFQGNSAPDKSGLPSDRFSAERTGGSVSTLTIQRTQQEDSAVYLCASSYSGGAEHTQYFGPGTRLTVL.